The entry below describes one T cell receptor beta chain. Antigen unknown. Between the trimmed V and J ends, which lost 5 bases and 0 bases, there was a span of 11 bases. This CDR3 contains 15 residues. The germline CDR1 and CDR2 sequences are LNHNV and YYDKDF (reference sequence). It was with a sample-barcoded 5' primer and a J-beta primer mix that a second PCR of roughly 6 to 12 cycles was run. TCRdb re-derived calls from the 5' RACE reads in MiXCR, one entry per CDR3 protein. The sample carries about 730,000 distinct CDR3 sequences, roughly 47% recorded once. The data belong to a study of blood T cells in healthy people across ages. Study-wide points: Diversity figures based on one million T cells were deemed too low. Strong correlation linked observed beta diversity and percent naive T cells.

Sample: blood. The chain employs TRBV15 and TRBJ2-1, with D perhaps TRBD1 or TRBD2 (5 bases each). The clonotype originates from a woman aged 60-75 years in good health. The CDR3 DNA reads as TGTGCCACCAGCGTAAGAGGGGACTCCTACAATGAGCAGTTCTTC. It specifies CATSVRGDSYNEQFF.